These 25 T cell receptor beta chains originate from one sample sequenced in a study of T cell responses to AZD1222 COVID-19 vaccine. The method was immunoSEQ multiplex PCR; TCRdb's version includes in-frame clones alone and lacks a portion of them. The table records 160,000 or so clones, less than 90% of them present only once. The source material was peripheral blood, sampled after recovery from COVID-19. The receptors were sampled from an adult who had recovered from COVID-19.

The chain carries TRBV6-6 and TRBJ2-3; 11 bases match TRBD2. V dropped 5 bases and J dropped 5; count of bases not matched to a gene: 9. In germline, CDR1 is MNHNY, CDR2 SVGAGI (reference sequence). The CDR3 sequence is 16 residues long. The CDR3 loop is CASSPIAGGREDTQYF. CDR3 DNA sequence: TGTGCCAGCAGTCCCATAGCGGGAGGGAGGGAAGATACGCAGTATTTT.

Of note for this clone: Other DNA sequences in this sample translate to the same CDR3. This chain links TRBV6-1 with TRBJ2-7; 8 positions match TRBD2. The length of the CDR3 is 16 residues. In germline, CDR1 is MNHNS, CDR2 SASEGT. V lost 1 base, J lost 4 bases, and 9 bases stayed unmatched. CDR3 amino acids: CASSEGAGARGYEQYF. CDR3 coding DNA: TGTGCCAGCAGTGAAGGAGCGGGGGCGCGAGGATACGAGCAGTACTTC.

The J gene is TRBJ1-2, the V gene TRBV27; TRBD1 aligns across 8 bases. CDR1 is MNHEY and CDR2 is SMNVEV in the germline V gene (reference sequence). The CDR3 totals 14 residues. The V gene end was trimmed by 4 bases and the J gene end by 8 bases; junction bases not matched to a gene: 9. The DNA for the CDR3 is TGTGCCAGCAGTTCCCACAACAGGGGGGAGGGCTACACCTTC. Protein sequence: CASSSHNRGEGYTF.

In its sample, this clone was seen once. This CDR3 reads CASSPEAGDSTDTQYF. The CDR3 region has the DNA TGTGCCAGCTCACCGGAGGCAGGGGATAGCACAGATACGCAGTATTTT. J is TRBJ2-3 and V is TRBV18; D is perhaps TRBD1 (6 bases). V lost 3 bases to trimming and J lost 0 bases, with 13 bases between them. Germline lookup yields CDR1 KGHSH and CDR2 LQKENI. This CDR3 region has 16 residues.

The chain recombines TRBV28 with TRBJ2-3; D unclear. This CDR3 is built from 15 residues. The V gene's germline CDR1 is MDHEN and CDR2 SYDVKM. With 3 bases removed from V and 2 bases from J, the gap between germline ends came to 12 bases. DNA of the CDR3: TGTGCCAGCAGTTTTCAACCCAAGGCCACAGATACGCAGTATTTT. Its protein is CASSFQPKATDTQYF.

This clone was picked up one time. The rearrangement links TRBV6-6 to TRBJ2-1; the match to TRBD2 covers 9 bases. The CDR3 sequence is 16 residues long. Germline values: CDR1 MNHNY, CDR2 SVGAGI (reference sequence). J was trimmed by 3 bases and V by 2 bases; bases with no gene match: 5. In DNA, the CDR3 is TGTGCCAGCAGTTACGCCCTAGCGGGGCTCTACAATGAGCAGTTCTTC. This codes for CASSYALAGLYNEQFF.

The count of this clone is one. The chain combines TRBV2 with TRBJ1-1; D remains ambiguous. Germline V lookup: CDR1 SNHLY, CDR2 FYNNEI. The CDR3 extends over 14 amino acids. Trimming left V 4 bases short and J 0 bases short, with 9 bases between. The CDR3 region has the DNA TGTGCCAGCAGTGCGCCCGTTATGAACACTGAAGCTTTCTTT. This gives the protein CASSAPVMNTEAFF.

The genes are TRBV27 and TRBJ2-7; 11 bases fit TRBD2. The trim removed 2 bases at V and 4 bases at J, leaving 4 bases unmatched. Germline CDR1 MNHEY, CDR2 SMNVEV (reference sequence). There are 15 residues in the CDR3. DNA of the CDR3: TGTGCCAGCAGTTTAACGCTAGCGGGAGGATACGAGCAGTACTTC. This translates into CASSLTLAGGYEQYF.

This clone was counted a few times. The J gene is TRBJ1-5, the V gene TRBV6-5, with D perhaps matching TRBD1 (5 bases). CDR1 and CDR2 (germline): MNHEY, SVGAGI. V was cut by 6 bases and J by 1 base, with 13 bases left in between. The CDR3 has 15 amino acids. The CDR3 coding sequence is TGTGCCAGCAGCCGCGGGACGGCAAGCAATCAGCCCCAGCATTTT. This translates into CASSRGTASNQPQHF.

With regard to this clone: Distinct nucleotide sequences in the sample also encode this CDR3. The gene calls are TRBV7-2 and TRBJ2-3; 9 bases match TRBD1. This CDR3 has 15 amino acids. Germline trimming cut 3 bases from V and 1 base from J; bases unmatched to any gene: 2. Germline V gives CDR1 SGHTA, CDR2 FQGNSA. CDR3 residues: CASSLGQGRTDTQYF. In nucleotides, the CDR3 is TGTGCCAGCAGCTTGGGACAGGGCCGCACAGATACGCAGTATTTT.

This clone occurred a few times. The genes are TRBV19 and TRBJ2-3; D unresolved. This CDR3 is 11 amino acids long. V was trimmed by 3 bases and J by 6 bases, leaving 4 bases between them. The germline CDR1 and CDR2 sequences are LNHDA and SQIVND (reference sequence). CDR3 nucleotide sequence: TGTGCCAGTAGTATTGAGGATACGCAGTATTTT. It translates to CASSIEDTQYF.

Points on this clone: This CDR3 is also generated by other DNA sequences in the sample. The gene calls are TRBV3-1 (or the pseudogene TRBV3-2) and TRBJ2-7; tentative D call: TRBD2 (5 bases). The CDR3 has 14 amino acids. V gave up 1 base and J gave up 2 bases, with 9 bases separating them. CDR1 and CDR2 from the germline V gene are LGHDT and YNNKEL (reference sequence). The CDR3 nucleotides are TGTGCCAGCAGCCAAGGCAGGCGGGCCTACGAGCAGTACTTC. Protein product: CASSQGRRAYEQYF.

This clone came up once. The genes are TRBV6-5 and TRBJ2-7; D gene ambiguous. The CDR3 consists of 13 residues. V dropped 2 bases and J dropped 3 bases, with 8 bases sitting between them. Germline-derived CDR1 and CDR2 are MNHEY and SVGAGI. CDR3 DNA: TGTGCCAGCAGTTACAACAGAGTCTACGAGCAGTACTTC. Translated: CASSYNRVYEQYF.

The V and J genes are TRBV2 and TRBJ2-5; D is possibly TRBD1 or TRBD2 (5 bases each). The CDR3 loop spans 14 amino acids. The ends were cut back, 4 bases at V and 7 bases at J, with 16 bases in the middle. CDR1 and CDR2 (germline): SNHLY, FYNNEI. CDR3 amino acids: CASSAGPFPRTQYF. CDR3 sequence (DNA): TGTGCCAGCAGTGCGGGGCCGTTTCCCCGGACCCAGTACTTC.

For the CDR3, the DNA is TGTGCCAGCAGCGTAGGACTAGCGGGGGGGCAAGAGACCCAGTACTTC. Encoded protein: CASSVGLAGGQETQYF. The V and J genes are TRBV9 and TRBJ2-5, with 14 bases matching TRBD2. J was trimmed by 2 bases and V by 0 bases; bases with no gene match: 0. The germline gives CDR1 SGDLS, CDR2 YYNGEE. This CDR3 spans 16 amino acids.

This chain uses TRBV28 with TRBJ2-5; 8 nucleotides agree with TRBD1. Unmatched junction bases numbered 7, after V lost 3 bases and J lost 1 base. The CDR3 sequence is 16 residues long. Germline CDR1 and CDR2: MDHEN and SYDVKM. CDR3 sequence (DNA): TGTGCCAGCAGTTTTGGACAGGGACCAAGCCAAGAGACCCAGTACTTC. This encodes CASSFGQGPSQETQYF.

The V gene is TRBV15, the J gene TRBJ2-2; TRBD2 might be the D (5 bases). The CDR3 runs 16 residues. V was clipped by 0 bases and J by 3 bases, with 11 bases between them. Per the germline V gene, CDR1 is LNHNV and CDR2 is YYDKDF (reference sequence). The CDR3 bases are TGTGCCACCAGCAGAGATCTAGGGAGATACACCGGGGAGCTGTTTTTT. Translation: CATSRDLGRYTGELFF.

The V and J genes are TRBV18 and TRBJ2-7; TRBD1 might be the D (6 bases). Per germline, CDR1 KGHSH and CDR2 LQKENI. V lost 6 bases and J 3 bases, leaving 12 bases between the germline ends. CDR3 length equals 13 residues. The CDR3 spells CASSRQVDYEQYF. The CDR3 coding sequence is TGTGCCAGCTCCCGACAGGTAGACTACGAGCAGTACTTC.

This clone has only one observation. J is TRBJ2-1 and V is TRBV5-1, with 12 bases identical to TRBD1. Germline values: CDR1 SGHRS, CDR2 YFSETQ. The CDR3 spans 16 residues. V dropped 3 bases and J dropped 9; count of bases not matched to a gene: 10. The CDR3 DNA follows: TGCGCCAGCAGCTCTCTACGGGACAGGGGGCGTGGTGAGCAGTTCTTC. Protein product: CASSSLRDRGRGEQFF.

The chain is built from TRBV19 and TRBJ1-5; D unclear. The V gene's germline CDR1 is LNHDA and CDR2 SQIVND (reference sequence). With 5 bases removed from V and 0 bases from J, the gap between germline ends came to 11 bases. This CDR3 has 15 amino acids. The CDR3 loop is CASSQVINSNQPQHF. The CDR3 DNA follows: TGTGCCAGTAGTCAAGTAATAAATAGCAATCAGCCCCAGCATTTT.

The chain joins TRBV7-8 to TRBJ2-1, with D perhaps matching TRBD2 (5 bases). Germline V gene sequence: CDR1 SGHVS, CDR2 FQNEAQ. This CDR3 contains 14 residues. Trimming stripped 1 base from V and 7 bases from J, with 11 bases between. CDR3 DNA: TGTGCCAGCAGCTTAGGTACTAGGTCTAATGAGCAGTTCTTC. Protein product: CASSLGTRSNEQFF.

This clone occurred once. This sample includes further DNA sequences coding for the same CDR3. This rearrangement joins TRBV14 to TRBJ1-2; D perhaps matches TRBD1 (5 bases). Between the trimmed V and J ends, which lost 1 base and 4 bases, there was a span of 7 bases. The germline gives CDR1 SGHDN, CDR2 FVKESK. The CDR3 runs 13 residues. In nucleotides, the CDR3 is TGTGCCAGCAGCCAAGGGGGCGGCTATGGCTACACCTTC. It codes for CASSQGGGYGYTF. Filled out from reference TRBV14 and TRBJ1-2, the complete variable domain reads EAGVTQFPSHSVIEKGQTVTLRCDPISGHDNLYWYRRVMGKEIKFLLHFVKESKQDESGMPNNRFLAERTGGTYSTLKVQPAELEDSGVYFCASSQGGGYGYTFGSGTRLTVV.

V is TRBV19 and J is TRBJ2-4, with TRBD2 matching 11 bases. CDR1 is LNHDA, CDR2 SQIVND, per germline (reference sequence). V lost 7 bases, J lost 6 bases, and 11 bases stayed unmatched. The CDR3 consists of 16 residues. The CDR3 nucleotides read TGTGCCAGTAATAGCGGGAGGGCCAACCAAGGAAACATTCAGTACTTC. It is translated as CASNSGRANQGNIQYF.

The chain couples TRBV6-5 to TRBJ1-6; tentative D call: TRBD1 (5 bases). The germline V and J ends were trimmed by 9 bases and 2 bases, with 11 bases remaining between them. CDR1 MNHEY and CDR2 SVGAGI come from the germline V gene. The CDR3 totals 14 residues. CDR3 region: CASGGRTYNSPLHF. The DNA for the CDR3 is TGTGCCAGTGGGGGTCGGACCTATAATTCACCCCTCCACTTT.

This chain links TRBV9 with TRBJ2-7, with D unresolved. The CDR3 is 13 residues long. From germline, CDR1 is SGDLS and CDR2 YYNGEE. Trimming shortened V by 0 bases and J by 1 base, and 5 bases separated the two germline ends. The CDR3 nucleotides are TGTGCCAGCAGCGTAGCGACTTCCTACGAGCAGTACTTC. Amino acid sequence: CASSVATSYEQYF.